This T cell receptor (beta chain) was retrieved from a study of T cells in Graves' hyperthyroidism and ophthalmopathy. This CDR3 is 17 amino acids long. Germline V gene data show CDR1 as DFQATT and CDR2 as SNEGSKA (reference sequence). V lost 0 bases and J lost 2; bases outside the gene matches: 13. TCR beta CDR3 regions were amplified from RNA transcripts. A set of HTBI primers served as the primers for a first-round RT-PCR of the TCR CDR3. In TCRdb, the multiplex PCR reads were re-called with MiXCR into one record per CDR3 protein. The sample lists 350,000 or so distinct CDR3 sequences, about 21% occurring once. At least ten counts were recorded for this clonotype. Its cognate antigen is unknown. Whole-study findings and limits: The model identified upcoming ophthalmopathy a median approximately six months ahead of onset.

The source is a woman aged 45-59 years with Graves' hyperthyroidism. Sequenced input: blood. V and J are TRBV20-1 and TRBJ2-7; 7 bases fit TRBD1. In DNA form, the CDR3 reads TGCAGTGCTAGAGAAGGGTTGACAGGGCCCTCGACCTACGAGCAGTACTTC. Its protein product is CSAREGLTGPSTYEQYF.